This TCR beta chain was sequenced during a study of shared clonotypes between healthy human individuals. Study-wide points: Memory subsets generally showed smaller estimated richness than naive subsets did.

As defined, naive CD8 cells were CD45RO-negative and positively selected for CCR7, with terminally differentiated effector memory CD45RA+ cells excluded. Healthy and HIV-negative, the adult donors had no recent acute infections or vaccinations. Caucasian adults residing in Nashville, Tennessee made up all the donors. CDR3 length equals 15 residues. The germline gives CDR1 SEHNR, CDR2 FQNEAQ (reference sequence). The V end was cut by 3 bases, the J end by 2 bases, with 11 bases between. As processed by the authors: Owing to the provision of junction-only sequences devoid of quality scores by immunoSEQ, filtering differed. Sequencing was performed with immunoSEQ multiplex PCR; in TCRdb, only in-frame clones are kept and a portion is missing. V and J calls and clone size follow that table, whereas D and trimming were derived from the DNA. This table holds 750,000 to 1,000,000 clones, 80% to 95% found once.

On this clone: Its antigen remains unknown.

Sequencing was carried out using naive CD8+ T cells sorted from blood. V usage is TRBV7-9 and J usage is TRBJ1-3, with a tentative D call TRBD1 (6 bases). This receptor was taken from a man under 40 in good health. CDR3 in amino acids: CASSLDSQTGNTIYF. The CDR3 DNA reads TGTGCCAGCAGCTTGGACAGCCAAACTGGAAACACCATATATTTT. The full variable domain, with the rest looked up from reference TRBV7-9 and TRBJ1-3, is DTGVSQNPRHKITKRGQNVTFRCDPISEHNRLYWYRQTLGQGPEFLTYFQNEAQLEKSRLLSDRFSAERPKGSFSTLEIQRTEQGDSAMYLCASSLDSQTGNTIYFGEGSWLTVV.